Listed below are T cell receptor beta chains from one sample, sequenced in a study of blood T cell repertoires in COVID-19. Data came from immunoSEQ multiplex PCR; TCRdb stores just in-frame clones and leaves some out. The sample includes about 150,000 clones, about 86% of them seen just once. Sequenced sample: peripheral blood. Receptors originate from a man aged 50-59 years with active or convalescent COVID-19. The CDR3 runs from the conserved cysteine through the conserved F or W. A D gene is named only where the DNA matches it firmly. Clone size is not always given. Where it is, it says once, few, many or a class for expanded clones.

v_gene,abundance,d_gene,j_gene,CDR3nt,CDR3aa
TRBV7-2,once,.,TRBJ1-1,TGTGCCAGCAGCTTACCTGGTAGGGGTGGAACTGAAGCTTTCTTT,CASSLPGRGGTEAFF
TRBV7-9,.,.,TRBJ1-2,TGTGCCAGCGAGAAGCTCTCTCAAGCCCATGGCTACACCTTC,CASEKLSQAHGYTF
TRBV7-2,once,TRBD1,TRBJ1-4,TGTGCCAGCAGCCTATCGGGACAGAACAGTGAAAAACTGTTTTTT,CASSLSGQNSEKLFF
TRBV4-2,.,.,TRBJ1-3,TGTGCCAGCAGCCAAGATATGACCGGAGTCACCATATATTTT,CASSQDMTGVTIYF
TRBV3-1/TRBV3-2,.,TRBD2,TRBJ2-7,TGTGCCAGCAGCGGGACTAGCGGGGGGGCTTACGAGCAGTACTTC,CASSGTSGGAYEQYF
TRBV11-2,many,TRBD2,TRBJ2-7,TGTGCCAGCAGCTTAGAGTTTAGGGGACTAGCGGGATCCTACGAGCAGTACTTC,CASSLEFRGLAGSYEQYF
TRBV30,.,TRBD2,TRBJ2-1,TGTGCCTGGAGTGTAGCGGGATCGCATGAGCAGTTCTTC,CAWSVAGSHEQFF
TRBV2,.,TRBD1,TRBJ1-2,TGTGCCAGCAGGTCCGGGACAGGGGTTGGAGGCTACACCTTC,CASRSGTGVGGYTF
TRBV7-9,.,.,TRBJ2-5,TGTGCCAGCAGCTTGCGTTCGGCAGGGAAGGAGACCCAGTACTTC,CASSLRSAGKETQYF
TRBV7-6,.,.,TRBJ1-6,TGTGCCAGCAGCTTAGATTACAGCTCAAGTTCACCCCTCCACTTT,CASSLDYSSSSPLHF
TRBV4-1,.,.,TRBJ1-1,TGCGCCAGCAGCCAAGGGAGGGGTTTTACTGAAGCTTTCTTT,CASSQGRGFTEAFF
TRBV9,.,TRBD1,TRBJ1-4,TGTGCCAGCAGCGCACAGACAGGGGGTGGTGAAAAACTGTTTTTT,CASSAQTGGGEKLFF
TRBV11-3,once,TRBD2,TRBJ2-1,TGTGCCAGCAGCTTAGTCCCTAGCGGGAGGGCCGGCAATGAGCAGTTCTTC,CASSLVPSGRAGNEQFF
TRBV30,.,.,TRBJ1-2,TGTGCCTGGAGTCCCTCAACCCAGATCGTGTATGGCTACACCTTC,CAWSPSTQIVYGYTF
TRBV10-3,.,TRBD2,TRBJ2-2,TGTGCCATCAGTGTGACTAGCGGGGGAACCGGGGAGCTGTTTTTT,CAISVTSGGTGELFF
TRBV2,.,TRBD2,TRBJ2-5,TGTGCCAGCAGAGGACTAGCGGGAGGAGGGGAGACCCAGTACTTC,CASRGLAGGGETQYF
TRBV5-1,.,TRBD1,TRBJ2-5,TGCGCCAGCAGCCTACAAGACAGGGACCAAGAGACCCAGTACTTC,CASSLQDRDQETQYF
TRBV23-1,.,TRBD1,TRBJ1-5,TGCGCCAGCAGTCACTATACCACAGGGGACCAGCCCCAGCATTTT,CASSHYTTGDQPQHF
TRBV9,.,.,TRBJ2-7,TGTGCCAGCAGCGTGGGCGTGGGTCCTCCCCCCTACGAGCAGTACTTC,CASSVGVGPPPYEQYF
TRBV19,.,TRBD2,TRBJ2-3,TGTGCCAGCGGGACTAGCGGCACAGATACGCAGTATTTT,CASGTSGTDTQYF
TRBV4-2,few,TRBD1,TRBJ2-7,TGTGCCAGCAGCCAAGAGGGCCGGGACAGGGGGAAGGACTACGAGCAGTACTTC,CASSQEGRDRGKDYEQYF
TRBV4-2,.,TRBD2,TRBJ2-3,TGTGCCAGCAGCCCCACCCTAGCGGGAGGGATGGATACGCAGTATTTT,CASSPTLAGGMDTQYF
TRBV18,.,TRBD1,TRBJ2-5,TGTGCCAGCTCACCGGGACAGGAAGAGACCCAGTACTTC,CASSPGQEETQYF
TRBV6-5,.,TRBD1,TRBJ2-7,TGTGCCAGCACGGGACAGGGGGCAGGCGAGCAGTACTTC,CASTGQGAGEQYF
TRBV5-5,few,TRBD1,TRBJ2-7,TGTGCCAGCATCCGTTATAGGGACAGCCTCTACGAGCAGTACTTC,CASIRYRDSLYEQYF
TRBV19,.,.,TRBJ1-1,TGTGCCAGTAGTCGAGGGAGGAACACTGAAGCTTTCTTT,CASSRGRNTEAFF
TRBV2,.,.,TRBJ1-2,TGTGCCAGCAGTGAAGCGGAGGGGTACTATGGCTACACCTTC,CASSEAEGYYGYTF
TRBV18,once,TRBD2,TRBJ2-1,TGTGCCAGCTCACCAAGCGGGAGCAGACTAGATGAGCAGTTCTTC,CASSPSGSRLDEQFF
TRBV6-5,.,TRBD2,TRBJ2-1,TGTGCCAGCAGGGGGGGACTAGCGGGAGTATCTGAGCAGTTCTTC,CASRGGLAGVSEQFF
TRBV9,once,.,TRBJ1-5,TGTGCCAGCAGCCAGACATATTCCAGCAATCAGCCCCAGCATTTT,CASSQTYSSNQPQHF
TRBV11-3,.,.,TRBJ2-7,TGTGCCAGCAGCTTAAATTGGGGGCGAAGCTACGAGCAGTACTTC,CASSLNWGRSYEQYF
TRBV7-2,.,.,TRBJ2-7,TGTGCCAGCAGCTCAAGGGGGATAGTCACCTACGAGCAGTACTTC,CASSSRGIVTYEQYF
TRBV2,.,TRBD2,TRBJ2-3,TGTGCCAACACCCGGGGGGGGGCTAGCACAGATACGCAGTATTTT,CANTRGGASTDTQYF
TRBV7-2,.,.,TRBJ2-3,TGTGCCAGCAGCCAGGAAGCGGAGCCTGGTGCAGATACGCAGTATTTT,CASSQEAEPGADTQYF
TRBV7-2,.,TRBD1,TRBJ2-3,TGTGCCAGCAGCTTACCCACAGGGGGCACAGATACGCAGTATTTT,CASSLPTGGTDTQYF